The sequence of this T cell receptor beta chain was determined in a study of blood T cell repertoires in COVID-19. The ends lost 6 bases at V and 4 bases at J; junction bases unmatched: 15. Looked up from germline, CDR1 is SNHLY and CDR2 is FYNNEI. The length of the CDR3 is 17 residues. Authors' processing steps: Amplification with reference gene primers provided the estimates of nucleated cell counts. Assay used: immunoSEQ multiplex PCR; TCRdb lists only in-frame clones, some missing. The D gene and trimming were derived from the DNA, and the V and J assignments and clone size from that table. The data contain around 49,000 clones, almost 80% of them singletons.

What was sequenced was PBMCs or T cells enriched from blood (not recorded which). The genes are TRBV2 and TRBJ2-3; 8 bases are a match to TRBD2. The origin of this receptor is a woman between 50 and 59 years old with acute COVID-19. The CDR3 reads CASRTGRRGAGADTQYF. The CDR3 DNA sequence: TGTGCCAGCAGGACGGGGCGGCGGGGGGCTGGCGCAGATACGCAGTATTTT.